This TCR beta chain is drawn from a study of T-cell memory formation after mild COVID-19. Regarding this clonotype: Its antigen is still unknown.

Each CDR3 protein is one row after TCRdb ran MiXCR on the 5' RACE reads. Of about 560,000 distinct CDR3 sequences listed, about 18% are singletons. Findings and caveats of the study: The SARS-CoV-2 specificity of second-wave clones reaching peak at day 37 remained unverified.

Germline CDR1 is LGHDT and CDR2 is YNNKEL (reference sequence). The CDR3 is made up of 15 amino acids. V shed 4 bases, J shed 7 bases, and the junction held 5 bases outside the gene matches. The specimen sequenced was PBMCs or a T cell subset sorted from them (not recorded which). The sequence derives from an adult woman who had mild COVID-19 (a few samples of this study predate the infection). Cell type and time point are not known. The chain recombines TRBV3-1 with TRBJ1-5; 12 bases fit TRBD1. CDR3 sequence reads: CASSRGQGAGQPQHF. The CDR3 region has the DNA TGTGCCAGCAGCCGGGGACAGGGGGCGGGCCAGCCCCAGCATTTT.